The source of this TCR beta chain is a study of T cells in women clearing cervical HPV infection. The V segment lost 4 bases and the J segment 3 bases; nucleotides outside the gene matches: 5. CDR1 and CDR2 from the germline V gene are SGHKS and YYEKEE (reference sequence). The CDR3 has 14 residues. TCRdb's table, derived via immunoSEQ multiplex PCR, lists solely in-frame clones and lacks some. In all, the sample yields around 35,000 clones. Study-wide findings and caveats: It is unknown whether associations predate infection; no effector/memory or HPV-specific sorting.

A note on this clone: Its antigen is unknown. The read terminates 3 residues before the CDR3 end, so the remaining end is supplied by the germline J gene.

The chain carries TRBV5-5 and TRBJ1-2, with TRBD1 identical over 8 bases. This receptor was identified in a woman aged 18 to 75 with a cervical HPV16 infection that either progressed to CIN3+ or cleared (not recorded which). The specimen sequenced was blood buffy coat. The chain's CDR3 is CASSQTGADYGYTF. The CDR3 DNA, read in part, is TGTGCCAGCAGCCAGACAGGGGCAGACTATGGC.